This TCR beta chain was obtained from a study of blood T cell repertoires in COVID-19. The wider study: COVID-19 samples, acute and convalescent, were from the United States, Italy and Spain. The analysed material was cDNA or gDNA that came from T cells, B-cell-depleted T cells, or PBMCs.

In the source study's methods: How many nucleated cells were present was estimated from reference gene primer amplification. TCRdb's table, derived via immunoSEQ multiplex PCR, lists solely in-frame clones and lacks some. V and J calls and clone size are copied from that table; D and trimming were computed from the DNA. This sample has over 25,000 clones; just over 85% occur once, and the top ten carry 15% to 20%. With 4 bases removed from V and 5 bases from J, the gap between germline ends came to 15 bases. The CDR3 is 16 amino acids. Looked up from germline, CDR1 is SEHNR and CDR2 is FQNEAQ (reference sequence).

The source of this sequence is an older man with acute or convalescent COVID-19. This rearrangement joins TRBV7-9 to TRBJ1-6, with D perhaps matching TRBD1 (5 bases). Sequenced material: peripheral blood. The CDR3: CASSSPDRTHNSPLHF. The DNA for the CDR3 is TGTGCCAGCAGCTCCCCCGACAGAACCCATAATTCACCCCTCCACTTT.